What follows are 7 T cell receptor beta chains derived from one specimen sequenced in a study of blood T cell repertoires in COVID-19. Here immunoSEQ multiplex PCR was the method, and the copy in TCRdb shows in-frame clones only, minus some. The table records 75,000 to 90,000 clones, around 82% of them present only once. Specimen: peripheral blood. These receptors originate from a man aged 60 to 69 with COVID-19, enrolled during active disease.

The chain combines TRBV4-1 with TRBJ2-3, with 11 nucleotides matching TRBD2. Germline V CDR1 and CDR2: MGHRA, YSYEKL. The CDR3 is 15 amino acids. With V trimmed by 0 bases and J by 6 bases, 2 bases remained unmatched. The chain's CDR3 is CASSQERLAGDTQYF. The CDR3 nucleotides are TGCGCCAGCAGCCAAGAACGACTAGCGGGGGATACGCAGTATTTT.

This chain joins TRBV5-5 and TRBJ1-1, with D tentatively TRBD1 (5 bases). The germline gives CDR1 SGHKS, CDR2 YYEKEE (reference sequence). V shed 4 bases and J shed 1 base, with 20 bases lying between them. CDR3 length equals 17 residues. The CDR3 region is CASSGRQQSKGNTEAFF. CDR3 sequence (DNA): TGTGCCAGCAGCGGAAGACAGCAAAGTAAGGGGAACACTGAAGCTTTCTTT.

The rearrangement uses TRBV2 and TRBJ1-2; TRBD1 agrees at 8 bases. Unmatched junction bases numbered 5, after V lost 1 base and J lost 4 bases. There are 15 residues in the CDR3. Germline lookup yields CDR1 SNHLY and CDR2 FYNNEI. The CDR3 DNA reads TGTGCCAGCAGTGAAGGACAGGGGAGAGGCTATGGCTACACCTTC. Translated: CASSEGQGRGYGYTF.

The chain employs TRBV12-3 or TRBV12-4 and TRBJ1-1, with D hard to call. There are 11 residues in the CDR3. Deletions cut 0 bases from V and 12 bases from J, with 8 bases between. This chain's CDR3 is CASSLASLTFF. The CDR3 nucleotides read TGTGCCAGCAGTTTAGCCTCTTTAACTTTCTTT.

V is TRBV7-9 and J is TRBJ2-2; tentative D call: TRBD2 (6 bases). The CDR3 sequence is 11 residues long. Trimming took 4 bases from V and 10 from J, leaving 7 bases between them. Germline V lookup: CDR1 SEHNR, CDR2 FQNEAQ (reference sequence). The CDR3 DNA is TGTGCCAGCAGCTGGGGGGAGGAGCTGTTTTTT. Its protein product is CASSWGEELFF.

This rearrangement joins TRBV15 to TRBJ1-2; TRBD1 matches at 7 bases. The V gene's germline CDR1 is LNHNV and CDR2 YYDKDF (reference sequence). The CDR3 covers 14 residues. V shed 3 bases, J shed 2 bases, and the junction held 3 bases outside the gene matches. The CDR3 here is CATSREDRNYGYTF. CDR3 nucleotide sequence: TGTGCCACCAGCAGGGAGGACAGGAACTATGGCTACACCTTC.

The V call is TRBV11-3, the J call TRBJ1-1; TRBD1 might be the D (5 bases). V dropped 6 bases and J dropped 0 bases, with 11 bases sitting between them. The CDR3 is 14 amino acids. Germline CDR1 reads SGHNT; CDR2 reads YENEEA. CDR3 protein: CASRADSMNTEAFF. Written as DNA, the CDR3 is TGTGCCAGCAGGGCAGACAGCATGAACACTGAAGCTTTCTTT.